This note documents a single T cell receptor (beta chain) sequence. Per the germline V gene, CDR1 is MNHEY and CDR2 is SMNVEV (reference sequence). This CDR3 is 16 amino acids long. The data stem from a study of human CD8 memory T cell subsets. Construction of TCR beta libraries was accomplished by means of UMI-labeled 5' RACE. One entry per CDR3 protein, without DNA, is what TCRdb gives after re-calling the 5' RACE reads. This sample's table reports some 7,500 distinct CDR3 sequences. This sequence was found in a human donor in good health. The chain has TRBV27 and TRBJ2-2; TCRdb reports TRBD2, a call that lacks DNA to check it against. The sample consisted of CD8+ T cells from PBMCs. CDR3 in amino acids: CASSLIAGVDTGELFF.